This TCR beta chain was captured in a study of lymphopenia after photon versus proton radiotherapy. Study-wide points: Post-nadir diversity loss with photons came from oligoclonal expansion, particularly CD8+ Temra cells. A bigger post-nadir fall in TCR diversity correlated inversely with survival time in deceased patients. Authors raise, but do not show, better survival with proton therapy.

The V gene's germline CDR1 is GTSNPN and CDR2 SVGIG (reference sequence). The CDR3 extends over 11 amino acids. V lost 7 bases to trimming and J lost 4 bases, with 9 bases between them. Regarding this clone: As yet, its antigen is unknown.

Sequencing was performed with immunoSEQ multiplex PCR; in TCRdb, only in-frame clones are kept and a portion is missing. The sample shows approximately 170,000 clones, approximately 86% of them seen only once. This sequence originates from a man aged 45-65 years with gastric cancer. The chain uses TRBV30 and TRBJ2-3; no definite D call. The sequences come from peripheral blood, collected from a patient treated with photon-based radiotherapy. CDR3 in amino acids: CAFSGADTQYF. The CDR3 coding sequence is TGTGCCTTCTCAGGCGCAGATACGCAGTATTTT.